This paragraph reports one TCR beta chain. The antigen is undetermined. V lost 5 bases and J lost 5; bases outside the gene matches: 16. The CDR3 is made up of 18 amino acids. Germline V gene sequence: CDR1 SEHNR, CDR2 FQNEAQ (reference sequence). This entry belongs to a study of T cell responses to AZD1222 COVID-19 vaccine. Study-level findings and limits: Close to half of spike-specific TCRs reportedly recognize unmutated variant regions. Repertoire sampling was restricted to post-peak T cell response timepoints. White British donors predominated, females outnumbered males, and clonal diversity was possibly underestimated.

TCRdb's table, derived via immunoSEQ multiplex PCR, lists solely in-frame clones and lacks some. The table includes about 120,000 clones, approximately 89% detected once. This clonotype was sampled from an adult in good health. The sample was peripheral blood, taken on day 0 of AZD1222 vaccination. The rearrangement joins TRBV7-9 to TRBJ2-2, with 8 bases that match TRBD1. For the CDR3, the DNA is TGTGCCAGCAGCCCCTTCCGGACAGGGAGAGTGGATACCGGGGAGCTGTTTTTT. As protein: CASSPFRTGRVDTGELFF.